This is a list of T cell receptor beta chains from one sample in a study of PD-1 blockade in mismatch repair-deficient tumors. The method was immunoSEQ multiplex PCR; TCRdb's version includes in-frame clones alone and lacks a portion of them. Of tens of thousands of clones listed, around four fifths are singletons. The starting material was peripheral blood, obtained 2 weeks after starting pembrolizumab. The receptor source for this set is an adult with mismatch repair-deficient cancer. The CDR3 runs from the conserved cysteine through the conserved F or W. A D gene is named only where the DNA matches it firmly. Part of the rows lack a size; the others show once, few, many or a class for expanded clones.

clone_size,v_call,d_call,j_call,cdr3_nt,cdr3_aa
many,TRBV9,NA,TRBJ2-3,TGTGCCAGCACCCAGACAGGTACTAGCACAGATACGCAGTATTTT,CASTQTGTSTDTQYF
few,TRBV29-1,TRBD1,TRBJ2-5,TGCAGCGTTGAAGATGTCTGGACAGGCTCAGAGACCCAGTACTTC,CSVEDVWTGSETQYF
NA,TRBV4-1,NA,TRBJ1-5,TGCGCCAGCAGCCAAGATTTCGGGCTGCGAGCGATCAATCAGCCCCAGCATTTT,CASSQDFGLRAINQPQHF
NA,TRBV6-5,NA,TRBJ1-4,TGTGCCAGCAGTTACTCGATAGGACAGCCCCAGGAACTGTTTTTT,CASSYSIGQPQELFF
NA,TRBV7-2,NA,TRBJ2-3,TGTGCCAGCAGCTTATTCGGGCGGAGGAGCACAGATACGCAGTATTTT,CASSLFGRRSTDTQYF
NA,TRBV10-3,NA,TRBJ2-3,TGTGCCATCAGTGAAGGTGGGGGGACCACAGATACGCAGTATTTT,CAISEGGGTTDTQYF
few,TRBV2,NA,TRBJ1-2,TGTGCCAGCGCGGGACACCAGGACTATGGCTACACCTTC,CASAGHQDYGYTF
NA,TRBV6-1,TRBD1,TRBJ1-5,TGTGCCAGCAGTGGACAACAGGGGGCAAATCAGCCCCAGCATTTT,CASSGQQGANQPQHF
few,TRBV7-9,NA,TRBJ1-2,TGTGCCAGCAGCCCGGGACAAACTAACTATGGCTACACCTTC,CASSPGQTNYGYTF
NA,TRBV5-6,NA,TRBJ2-5,TGTGCCAGCAGCCGGGACCGGGCCCAAGAGACCCAGTACTTC,CASSRDRAQETQYF
NA,TRBV30,NA,TRBJ2-3,TGTGCCTGGAGCGCTACGGCTCTAGCAGGGGCGTCGCAGTATTTT,CAWSATALAGASQYF
NA,TRBV19,TRBD1,TRBJ2-1,TGTGCCAGTAGTGCGGACAGGGGAGGCTACAATGAGCAGTTCTTC,CASSADRGGYNEQFF
NA,TRBV15,NA,TRBJ2-1,TGTGCCACCAGCAGCGCTATTCAGGGCCCTCCTTACAATGAGCAGTTCTTC,CATSSAIQGPPYNEQFF
NA,TRBV14,NA,TRBJ2-2,TGTGCCAGCAGCCCTCAGACCGGTGGTACCGGGGAGCTGTTTTTT,CASSPQTGGTGELFF
NA,TRBV6-4,TRBD2,TRBJ2-1,TGTGCCAGCAGTGAAGGACTAGCGGGAGTTCATGAGCAGTTCTTC,CASSEGLAGVHEQFF
NA,TRBV6-4,NA,TRBJ2-3,TGTGCCAGCGCAGACGGGCTAAGCACAGATACGCAGTATTTT,CASADGLSTDTQYF
NA,TRBV7-2,NA,TRBJ2-5,TGTGCCAGCAGCTTCGGGGTTGAGGAGACCCAGTACTTC,CASSFGVEETQYF
NA,TRBV12-5,NA,TRBJ1-5,TGTGCTAGTGCCGATCGCGGGGATCAGCCCCAGCATTTT,CASADRGDQPQHF
NA,TRBV27,TRBD1,TRBJ1-5,TGTGCCAGCAGTTTTCCGGGACAGGGGGGATTACGACAGCCCCAGCATTTT,CASSFPGQGGLRQPQHF
NA,TRBV2,TRBD2,TRBJ2-1,TGTGCCAGCAAAGCGGGAGGGCTCGATGAGCAGTTCTTC,CASKAGGLDEQFF
few,TRBV29-1,NA,TRBJ2-1,TGCAGCATCCCCCACAAGGTCGTCAATGAGCAGTTCTTC,CSIPHKVVNEQFF
NA,TRBV30,TRBD1,TRBJ1-1,TGTGCCTGGAGTAGGGGGCGGAGTACTGAAGCTTTCTTT,CAWSRGRSTEAFF
NA,TRBV7-8,NA,TRBJ2-5,TGTGCCAGCAGCTGGGACCCTCCCCAAGAGACCCAGTACTTC,CASSWDPPQETQYF
NA,TRBV19,NA,TRBJ2-7,TGTGCCAGTAGTATAACGTCGCTAGCTTCACGTCCGGACGAGCAGTACTTC,CASSITSLASRPDEQYF
NA,TRBV6-6,NA,TRBJ1-4,TGTGCCAGCAGTTACAACGAGGAAGAAAAACTGTTTTTT,CASSYNEEEKLFF
NA,TRBV11-2,NA,TRBJ2-1,TGTGCCAGCCTGGGGAGCAGGGGTGGGCAGTTCTTC,CASLGSRGGQFF
NA,TRBV23-1,TRBD1,TRBJ2-1,TGCGCCAGCAGTCAATTCAACAGGGGGCTAGGACTACACTGGACGCCCTCCTACAATGAGCAGTTCTTC,CASSQFNRGLGLHWTPSYNEQFF
NA,TRBV19,NA,TRBJ2-7,TGTGCCAGTAGTTCCCAACACGGCGGTCGATACGAGCAGTACTTC,CASSSQHGGRYEQYF
NA,TRBV19,TRBD2,TRBJ2-5,TGTGCCAGTAGTACTAGCGGTCCAGGAACCCAGTACTTC,CASSTSGPGTQYF
NA,TRBV12-5,TRBD1,TRBJ1-4,TGTGCTAGTGCCTTGACAGGGGGTGGGGAAAAACTGTTTTTT,CASALTGGGEKLFF
NA,TRBV19,TRBD2,TRBJ2-7,TGTGCCAGTAGTATCGCTAGCGGGACCTCCTACGAGCAGTACTTC,CASSIASGTSYEQYF
NA,TRBV5-1,TRBD2,TRBJ2-2,TGCGCCAGCAGCTTGGTTACCGGGAGGGCCTCCACCGGGGAGCTGTTTTTT,CASSLVTGRASTGELFF
medium-sized,TRBV9,NA,TRBJ1-5,TGTGCCAGCAGCACCGGTCCCCAGGGCAATCAGCCCCAGCATTTT,CASSTGPQGNQPQHF
NA,TRBV27,TRBD2,TRBJ2-1,TGTGCCAGCAGTTTAAAGCGGGAGGGCCAAGGTGAGCAGTTCTTC,CASSLKREGQGEQFF
NA,TRBV12-2,NA,TRBJ2-1,TGTGCAAGTCGCTTAGGCGTCGGGGGGAGTAGTTCCTACAATGAGCAGTTCTTC,CASRLGVGGSSSYNEQFF
NA,TRBV2,TRBD2,TRBJ2-7,TGTGCCAGCAGTGAAGGATGGCTAGCGGGAGCCTACGAGCAGTACTTC,CASSEGWLAGAYEQYF
NA,TRBV19,NA,TRBJ2-2,TGTGCCAGTAGGTACCTGAACACCGGGGAGCTGTTTTTT,CASRYLNTGELFF
NA,TRBV7-9,NA,TRBJ1-1,TGTGCCAGCAGCTCAGACCTTGGCCTGAACACTGAAGCTTTCTTT,CASSSDLGLNTEAFF
NA,TRBV6-1,TRBD1,TRBJ2-5,TGTGCCAGCGGGGGACAGGGAGGAGAGACCCAGTACTTC,CASGGQGGETQYF
NA,TRBV5-4,TRBD1,TRBJ2-7,TGTGCCAGCAGCCAAGCCCTGGGACAGGCCTCCTACGAGCAGTACTTC,CASSQALGQASYEQYF
NA,TRBV7-2,NA,TRBJ1-2,TGTGCCAGCAGCGAACTCGATCTTAACTATGGCTACACCTTC,CASSELDLNYGYTF
NA,TRBV27,TRBD2,TRBJ2-7,TGTGCCAGCAGTTTATATGGCCTAGCGGGAACCTACGAGCAGTACTTC,CASSLYGLAGTYEQYF
NA,TRBV6-1,NA,TRBJ2-7,TGTGCCAGCAGACAAAGACTAGACAACTACGAGCAGTACTTC,CASRQRLDNYEQYF
NA,TRBV5-1,TRBD1,TRBJ1-4,TGCGCCAGCAGCCAAGGACAGGAAGGAAAACTGTTTTTT,CASSQGQEGKLFF
NA,TRBV6-1,NA,TRBJ2-7,TGTGCCAGCAGGGAAACAGGCTCCTACGAGCAGTACTTC,CASRETGSYEQYF
NA,TRBV14,NA,TRBJ1-2,TGTGCCAGCAGCCAAGGAGTTTCTATTGGCTACACCTTC,CASSQGVSIGYTF
NA,TRBV14,TRBD1,TRBJ2-3,TGTGCCAGCAGCCAAGTTATGGGATGGGACAGGGCGACAGATACGCAGTATTTT,CASSQVMGWDRATDTQYF
NA,TRBV25-1,TRBD2,TRBJ2-5,TGTGCCAGCGGAAGACTAGCGGAAGAGACCCAGTACTTC,CASGRLAEETQYF
NA,TRBV7-6,NA,TRBJ2-1,TGTGCCAGCAGCCAAGACGTAGGTTATGAGCAGTTCTTC,CASSQDVGYEQFF
NA,TRBV19,NA,TRBJ2-3,TGTGCCAGTAAGGGATGGCTAAATCACGATACGCAGTATTTT,CASKGWLNHDTQYF
NA,TRBV5-1,TRBD2,TRBJ2-1,TGCGCCAGCAGCCCGGGGAGCGGGAGGGGTGGTGAGCAGTTCTTC,CASSPGSGRGGEQFF
NA,TRBV10-3,NA,TRBJ2-3,TGTGCCATCAGCAGTGCACGGGATACGCAGTATTTT,CAISSARDTQYF
NA,TRBV7-9,TRBD2,TRBJ2-7,TGTGCCAGCAGCTTAGAGGGCCGAATAGCGGGAGACTCCGAGCAGTACTTC,CASSLEGRIAGDSEQYF
NA,TRBV19,NA,TRBJ1-5,TGTGCCAGTATCGACGGGGAGAGTGGCTGGGATCAGCCCCAGCATTTT,CASIDGESGWDQPQHF